These 20 T cell receptor beta chains share one sample of origin, sequenced in a study of blood T cell repertoires in COVID-19. Libraries were prepared by immunoSEQ multiplex PCR; TCRdb keeps only in-frame clonotypes and omits some of them. The table lists 220,000 or so clones, about nine tenths of them singletons. Input material: PBMCs or T cells enriched from blood (not recorded which). The receptors originated from a man aged 45 to 65 who had been exposed to COVID-19.

The chain links TRBV2 to TRBJ2-5; D might be TRBD1 (5 bases). V lost 6 bases to trimming and J lost 0 bases, with 8 bases between them. The CDR3 covers 13 residues. Germline loops: CDR1 SNHLY, CDR2 FYNNEI. Here the CDR3 DNA reads TGTGCCAGCAGCGCCAGGGACCAAGAGACCCAGTACTTC. Its translation is CASSARDQETQYF. The whole variable domain, remainder taken from reference TRBV2 and TRBJ2-5, is EPEVTQTPSHQVTQMGQEVILRCVPISNHLYFYWYRQILGQKVEFLVSFYNNEISEKSEIFDDQFSVERPDGSNFTLKIRSTKLEDSAMYFCASSARDQETQYFGPGTRLLVL.

The V gene is TRBV7-3, the J gene TRBJ2-1, with 7 bases identical to TRBD2. Germline V gene sequence: CDR1 SGHTA, CDR2 FQGTGA. This CDR3 spans 14 amino acids. Trimming removed 5 bases from V and 4 bases from J; junction bases left unmatched: 5. The CDR3, as DNA: TGTGCCAGCAGCCCCAGCGGGAATTACAATGAGCAGTTCTTC. Translating gives CASSPSGNYNEQFF. The variable domain in full, completed from reference TRBV7-3 and TRBJ2-1, reads GAGVSQTPSNKVTEKGKYVELRCDPISGHTALYWYRQSLGQGPEFLIYFQGTGAADDSGLPNDRFFAVRPEGSVSTLKIQRTERGDSAVYLCASSPSGNYNEQFFGPGTRLTVL.

The genes are TRBV11-2 and TRBJ1-1; the D gene is possibly TRBD1 (5 bases). The CDR3 length is 18 residues. From germline, CDR1 is SGHAT and CDR2 FQNNGV. The V gene lost 5 bases and the J gene lost 0 bases, with 22 bases spanning the gap. CDR3: CASSPKFGAREMNTEAFF. DNA for the CDR3: TGTGCCAGCAGCCCGAAATTTGGGGCCCGAGAGATGAACACTGAAGCTTTCTTT.

V and J are TRBV11-2 and TRBJ1-1, with D possibly TRBD1 on 5 matching bases. CDR1 and CDR2 (germline): SGHAT, FQNNGV. Trimming pared 5 bases from V and 7 bases from J, leaving 11 bases between. CDR3 length: 12 residues. CDR3: CASSLGRVEAFF. CDR3 nucleotide sequence: TGTGCCAGCAGCCTGGGCAGGGTTGAAGCTTTCTTT.

This sequence joins TRBV19 and TRBJ1-1; 11 bases fit TRBD1. CDR1 and CDR2 from the germline V gene are LNHDA and SQIVND (reference sequence). The V gene end was trimmed by 7 bases and the J gene end by 3 bases; junction bases not matched to a gene: 4. The CDR3 runs 14 residues. This CDR3 reads CASTRDRGDTEAFF. Written as DNA, the CDR3 is TGTGCCAGTACTCGGGACAGGGGGGACACTGAAGCTTTCTTT.

The J gene is TRBJ2-1, the V gene TRBV11-1; no firm D call. Germline V lookup: CDR1 SGHAT, CDR2 FQDESV (reference sequence). V was pared by 3 bases and J by 4 bases, with 16 bases between. This CDR3 is built from 16 residues. The CDR3 reads CASSLLLGSIYNEQFF. CDR3 nucleotide sequence: TGTGCCAGCAGCTTGCTCCTAGGAAGTATTTACAATGAGCAGTTCTTC.

This rearrangement joins TRBV13 to TRBJ2-1; 9 bases fit TRBD2. The CDR3 consists of 13 residues. Losses at the gene ends were 5 bases for V and 10 bases for J; bases not matched to a gene: 6. The germline V gene encodes CDR1 PRHDT and CDR2 FYEKMQ (reference sequence). CDR3 nucleotides: TGTGCCAGCAGCGGCGGGGGGGCCTGGGAGCAGTTCTTC. Its protein is CASSGGGAWEQFF.

The rearrangement links TRBV7-2 to TRBJ2-2; 10 bases are shared with TRBD2. Germline CDR1 reads SGHTA; CDR2 reads FQGNSA. V gave up 5 bases and J gave up 4 bases; unmatched junction bases: 4. The CDR3 totals 15 residues. The DNA for the CDR3 is TGTGCCAGCAGCATTCTAGCGGGAGTCACCGGGGAGCTGTTTTTT. This encodes CASSILAGVTGELFF.

The genes are TRBV3-1 (or the pseudogene TRBV3-2) and TRBJ1-4, with D possibly being TRBD1 (6 bases). Trimming left V 0 bases short and J 8 bases short, with 16 bases between. CDR1 and CDR2 (germline): LGHDT, YNNKEL (reference sequence). The CDR3 spans 16 residues. The CDR3 reads CASSQDLTGLGEKLFF. The CDR3 DNA is TGTGCCAGCAGCCAAGACCTCACAGGGCTTGGAGAAAAACTGTTTTTT.

The CDR3 region has the DNA TGTGCCAGCAGCTTATATCGGGGGGCGGGCACAGATACGCAGTATTTT. Amino acids: CASSLYRGAGTDTQYF. The genes are TRBV11-2 and TRBJ2-3, with TRBD2 as a possible D gene (7 bases). The CDR3 length is 16 residues. Germline lookup yields CDR1 SGHAT and CDR2 FQNNGV. Trimming took off 2 bases at V and 1 base at J, with 13 bases between the two ends.

This clone was observed a few times. V and J are TRBV28 and TRBJ2-4, with D perhaps matching TRBD2 (5 bases). V was shortened by 4 bases and J by 2 bases, with 12 bases between the two germline ends. Germline CDR1 reads MDHEN; CDR2 reads SYDVKM. There are 15 residues in the CDR3. The CDR3 protein is CASSWVEGTKNIQYF. CDR3 bases: TGTGCCAGCAGTTGGGTTGAGGGAACCAAAAACATTCAGTACTTC.

J is TRBJ1-1 and V is TRBV27; 7 bases are shared with TRBD1. The length of the CDR3 is 13 residues. CDR1 and CDR2 (germline): MNHEY, SMNVEV (reference sequence). The V and J ends lost 9 bases and 0 bases, in that order; junction bases with no gene match: 4. CDR3 in DNA: TGTGCCAGTGGGACAGCCATGAACACTGAAGCTTTCTTT. Its translation is CASGTAMNTEAFF.

The chain employs TRBV27 and TRBJ1-5; 10 nucleotides agree with TRBD1. CDR1 MNHEY and CDR2 SMNVEV come from the germline V gene (reference sequence). With V trimmed by 2 bases and J by 2 bases, 9 bases remained unmatched. CDR3 length: 18 amino acids. The CDR3: CASSLRQGAGWGNQPQHF. The CDR3 DNA is TGTGCCAGCAGTTTACGACAGGGGGCGGGGTGGGGCAATCAGCCCCAGCATTTT.

J is TRBJ2-3 and V is TRBV6-5, with 8 bases aligning to TRBD2. CDR3 length: 15 amino acids. The trim removed 6 bases at V and 1 base at J, leaving 6 bases unmatched. Germline lookup yields CDR1 MNHEY and CDR2 SVGAGI. The CDR3 DNA sequence: TGTGCCAGCAGAGATCCGGGACTAGGCACAGATACGCAGTATTTT. This encodes CASRDPGLGTDTQYF.

This rearrangement joins TRBV7-9 to TRBJ1-3, with TRBD1 matching 7 bases. The CDR3 extends over 14 amino acids. From germline, CDR1 is SEHNR and CDR2 FQNEAQ (reference sequence). The V gene end was trimmed by 5 bases and the J gene end by 5 bases; junction bases not matched to a gene: 6. This CDR3 is CASSQQGNRNTIYF. The CDR3 DNA reads as TGTGCCAGCAGCCAACAGGGGAACCGAAACACCATATATTTT.

The chain combines TRBV3-1 (or the pseudogene TRBV3-2) with TRBJ1-3; a weak D match, TRBD1 (5 bases). Germline V gene sequence: CDR1 LGHDT, CDR2 YNNKEL (reference sequence). The length of the CDR3 is 15 residues. V was shortened by 0 bases and J by 4 bases, with 10 bases between the two germline ends. The CDR3: CASSQEYSGGNTIYF. DNA for the CDR3: TGTGCCAGCAGCCAAGAGTATTCAGGGGGAAACACCATATATTTT.

The V and J genes are TRBV5-1 and TRBJ2-1, with D possibly being TRBD1 (5 bases). The CDR3 has 16 amino acids. The V gene's germline CDR1 is SGHRS and CDR2 YFSETQ. Trimming removed 0 bases at V and 3 bases at J, with 13 bases between. The CDR3 reads CASSLVPTEIYNEQFF. The DNA for the CDR3 is TGCGCCAGCAGCTTGGTTCCGACAGAGATCTACAATGAGCAGTTCTTC.

This sequence joins TRBV19 and TRBJ1-4; 7 nucleotides line up with TRBD1. Germline lookup yields CDR1 LNHDA and CDR2 SQIVND (reference sequence). The CDR3 is 14 amino acids. The junction had 6 bases not matched to a gene; V was cut back by 5 bases and J by 6 bases. CDR3 in DNA: TGTGCCAGTAGTTTGGACAGGTTATATGAAAAACTGTTTTTT. This codes for CASSLDRLYEKLFF.

The genes are TRBV5-1 and TRBJ1-2, with D unclear. V lost 5 bases and J lost 0, with 14 bases in between. CDR1 is SGHRS, CDR2 YFSETQ, per germline. CDR3 length: 15 amino acids. CDR3 residues: CASRLILSPNYGYTF. CDR3 coding DNA: TGCGCCAGCAGGCTCATCCTTAGCCCTAACTATGGCTACACCTTC.

The V gene is TRBV2, the J gene TRBJ1-2; D is unclear. In germline, CDR1 is SNHLY, CDR2 FYNNEI. V was cut by 1 base and J by 3 bases, with 6 bases left in between. The CDR3 loop spans 13 amino acids. The CDR3 sequence is CASSEGTDYGYTF. In DNA, the CDR3 is TGTGCCAGCAGTGAAGGAACAGACTATGGCTACACCTTC.